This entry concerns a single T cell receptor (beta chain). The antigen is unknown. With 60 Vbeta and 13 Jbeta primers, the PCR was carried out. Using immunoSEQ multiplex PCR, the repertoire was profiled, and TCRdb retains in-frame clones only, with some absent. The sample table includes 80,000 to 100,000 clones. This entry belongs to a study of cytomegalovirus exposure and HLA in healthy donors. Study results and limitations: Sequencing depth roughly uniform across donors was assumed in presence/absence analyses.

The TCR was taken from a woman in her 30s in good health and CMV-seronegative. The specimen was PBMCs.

The CDR3 region is CASSPSGGAYNEQFF. The CDR3 region has the DNA TGTGCCAGCTCACCTAGCGGGGGAGCGTACAATGAGCAGTTCTTC. This chain connects TRBV18 to TRBJ2-1; 9 nucleotides line up with TRBD2. This CDR3 contains 15 residues. The V gene's germline CDR1 is KGHSH and CDR2 LQKENI. Germline trimming cut 3 bases from V and 4 bases from J; bases unmatched to any gene: 4.